A selection of T cell receptor beta chains follows, all from one sample in a study of IL-17A CD8 T cells in psoriatic arthritis synovium. Sequenced by immunoSEQ multiplex PCR; TCRdb stores in-frame clones only, minus some. The sample yields around 2,000 clones, 65% to 80% seen once. Sequencing was done on a sample of memory CD8+ T cells from synovial fluid. Receptors were obtained from a human donor with psoriatic arthritis. Both conserved end residues are part of each CDR3. Clone size is shown for a subset of rows, as once, few, many or a class of expanded clone.

V gene: TRBV4-3
clone size: -
J gene: TRBJ2-3
CDR3 protein: CASSRLVGLRTGDTQYF

V gene: TRBV9
clone size: -
J gene: TRBJ2-1
CDR3 protein: CASSGRAENEQFF

V gene: TRBV27
clone size: -
J gene: TRBJ2-7
CDR3 protein: CASSRSPYEQYF

V gene: TRBV19
clone size: few
J gene: TRBJ2-7
CDR3 protein: CASSIPGAEQYF

V gene: TRBV4-2
clone size: -
J gene: TRBJ2-1
CDR3 protein: CASSQEGSSGGLEQFF

V gene: TRBV7-9
clone size: few
J gene: TRBJ2-3
CDR3 protein: CASIREGGDTQYF

V gene: TRBV6-1
clone size: -
J gene: TRBJ1-2
CDR3 protein: CASSEWDYGYTF

V gene: TRBV5-4
clone size: -
J gene: TRBJ2-3
CDR3 protein: CASSQVGFDGRTDTQYF

V gene: TRBV6-4
clone size: -
J gene: TRBJ2-1
CDR3 protein: CASSDSGSGSAGWFF

V gene: TRBV6-4
clone size: -
J gene: TRBJ1-1
CDR3 protein: CASRDRDESEAFF

V gene: TRBV30
clone size: -
J gene: TRBJ1-2
CDR3 protein: CAWSARDRGINYGYTF

V gene: TRBV5-8
clone size: -
J gene: TRBJ1-4
CDR3 protein: CASSAGQEATNEKLFF

V gene: TRBV4-1
clone size: -
J gene: TRBJ2-7
CDR3 protein: CASSQDWQAAYEQYF

V gene: TRBV5-6
clone size: -
J gene: TRBJ2-7
CDR3 protein: CASSFRGLGLSEQYF

V gene: TRBV7-9
clone size: few
J gene: TRBJ2-1
CDR3 protein: CASSSSTVYNEQFF

V gene: TRBV10-1
clone size: -
J gene: TRBJ2-1
CDR3 protein: CASSRLAGGSDEQFF